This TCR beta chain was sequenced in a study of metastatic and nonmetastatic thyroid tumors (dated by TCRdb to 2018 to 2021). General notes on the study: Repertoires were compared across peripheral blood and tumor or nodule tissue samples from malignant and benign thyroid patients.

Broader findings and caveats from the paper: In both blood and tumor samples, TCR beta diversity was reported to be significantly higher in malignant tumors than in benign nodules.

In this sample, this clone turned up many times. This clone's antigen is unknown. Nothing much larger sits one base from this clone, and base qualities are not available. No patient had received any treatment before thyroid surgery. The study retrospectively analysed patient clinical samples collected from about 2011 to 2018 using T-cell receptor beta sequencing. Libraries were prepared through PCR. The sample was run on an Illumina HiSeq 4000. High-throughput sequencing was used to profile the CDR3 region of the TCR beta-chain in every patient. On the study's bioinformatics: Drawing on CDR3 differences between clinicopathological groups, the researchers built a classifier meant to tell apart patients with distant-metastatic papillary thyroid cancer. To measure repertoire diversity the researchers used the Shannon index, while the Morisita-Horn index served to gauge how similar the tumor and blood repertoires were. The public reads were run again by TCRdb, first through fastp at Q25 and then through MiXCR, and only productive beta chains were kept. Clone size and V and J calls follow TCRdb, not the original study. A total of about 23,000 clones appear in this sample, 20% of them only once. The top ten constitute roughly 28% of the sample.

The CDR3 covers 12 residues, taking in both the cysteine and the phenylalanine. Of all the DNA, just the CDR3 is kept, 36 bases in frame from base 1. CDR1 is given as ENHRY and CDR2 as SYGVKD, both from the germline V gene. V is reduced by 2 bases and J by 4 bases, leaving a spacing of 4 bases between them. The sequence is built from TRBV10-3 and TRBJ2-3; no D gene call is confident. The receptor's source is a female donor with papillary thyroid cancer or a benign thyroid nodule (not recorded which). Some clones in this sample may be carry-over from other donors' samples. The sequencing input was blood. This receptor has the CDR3 CAISEEADTQYF. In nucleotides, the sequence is TGTGCCATCAGTGAGGAGGCAGATACGCAGTATTTT.